The 9 T cell receptor beta chains below all came from one sample that was sequenced in a study of blood T cell repertoires in COVID-19. Clones were read by immunoSEQ multiplex PCR, and TCRdb kept only the in-frame ones, dropping some. The sample holds around 31,000 clones; roughly 87% are singletons and the top ten take 28%. The sequenced sample was peripheral blood. The source is a man aged 80 or over with acute or convalescent COVID-19.

The chain couples TRBV5-4 to TRBJ2-5; 8 bases align to TRBD1. The CDR3 length is 14 residues. J was trimmed by 5 bases and V by 4 bases; bases with no gene match: 7. Germline V gene lookup returns CDR1 SGHNT and CDR2 YYREEE (reference sequence). This CDR3 is CASSVTGETETQYF. For the CDR3, the DNA is TGTGCCAGCAGCGTGACAGGGGAGACGGAGACCCAGTACTTC.

This clone turned up a few times. Other DNA sequences in the sample encode the same CDR3. The chain links TRBV10-3 to TRBJ1-5, with 9 nucleotides matching TRBD1. The CDR3 covers 15 residues. V was pared by 3 bases and J by 7 bases, with 7 bases of the junction left unmatched. Germline assignment: CDR1 ENHRY and CDR2 SYGVKD. This chain's CDR3 is CAISEGDRVGQPQHF. In DNA, the CDR3 is TGTGCCATCAGTGAAGGGGACAGGGTTGGACAGCCCCAGCATTTT.

The V gene is TRBV25-1, the J gene TRBJ2-7, with 11 bases fitting TRBD2. Trimming at V came to 6 bases and at J to 3 bases, leaving 7 bases not matched to a gene. Germline V gives CDR1 MGHDK, CDR2 SYGVNS. This CDR3 has 15 amino acids. The CDR3 bases are TGTGCCAGCAGCGCAGGGACTAGCGGTTTCTACGAGCAGTACTTC. Translation gives CASSAGTSGFYEQYF.

This clone occurred a few times. The chain employs TRBV4-1 and TRBJ2-1; tentative D call: TRBD1 (6 bases). Germline V gene sequence: CDR1 MGHRA, CDR2 YSYEKL. The CDR3 totals 18 residues. Trimming removed 2 bases at V and 0 bases at J, with 17 bases between. In DNA form, the CDR3 reads TGCGCCAGCAGCCAACAGGGGCCTCCTTTCAGCTCCTACAATGAGCAGTTCTTC. This translates into CASSQQGPPFSSYNEQFF.

The gene calls are TRBV18 and TRBJ2-7; D uncertain. From germline, CDR1 is KGHSH and CDR2 LQKENI. The V gene lost 2 bases and the J gene lost 4 bases, with 9 bases spanning the gap. The CDR3 covers 13 residues. The CDR3 loop is CASSPGLLYEQYF. CDR3 DNA: TGTGCCAGCTCACCAGGGCTACTTTACGAGCAGTACTTC.

The chain couples TRBV2 to TRBJ1-3; the match to TRBD1 covers 7 bases. CDR3 length: 14 amino acids. CDR1 SNHLY and CDR2 FYNNEI come from the germline V gene. V lost 5 bases and J lost 6; bases outside the gene matches: 7. The CDR3 spells CASSSGTEANTIYF. The CDR3 nucleotides read TGTGCCAGCAGTTCCGGGACAGAAGCAAACACCATATATTTT.

The genes are TRBV28 and TRBJ1-2, with 8 nucleotides matching TRBD1. Trimming took 5 bases from V and 0 from J; bases not matched to a gene: 2. The length of the CDR3 is 14 residues. Looked up from germline, CDR1 is MDHEN and CDR2 is SYDVKM. The CDR3 reads CASSTGGANYGYTF. The CDR3 DNA is TGTGCCAGCAGTACAGGGGGAGCTAACTATGGCTACACCTTC.

J is TRBJ1-5 and V is TRBV6-5; 9 bases map to TRBD1. With 6 bases clipped from V and 3 bases from J, the junction kept 6 bases outside the gene matches. The germline CDR1 and CDR2 sequences are MNHEY and SVGAGI. The CDR3 is made up of 15 amino acids. CDR3 in amino acids: CASRYRTGVNQPQHF. The CDR3 nucleotides are TGTGCCAGCAGATATCGGACAGGGGTCAATCAGCCCCAGCATTTT.

The genes are TRBV7-2 and TRBJ1-6, with D possibly TRBD1 on 6 matching bases. The germline gives CDR1 SGHTA, CDR2 FQGNSA. This CDR3 region has 13 residues. Deletions cut 5 bases from V and 10 bases from J, with 12 bases between. The CDR3 DNA follows: TGTGCCAGCAGCGAGGACAGTCAATCACCCCTCCACTTT. Amino acid sequence: CASSEDSQSPLHF.